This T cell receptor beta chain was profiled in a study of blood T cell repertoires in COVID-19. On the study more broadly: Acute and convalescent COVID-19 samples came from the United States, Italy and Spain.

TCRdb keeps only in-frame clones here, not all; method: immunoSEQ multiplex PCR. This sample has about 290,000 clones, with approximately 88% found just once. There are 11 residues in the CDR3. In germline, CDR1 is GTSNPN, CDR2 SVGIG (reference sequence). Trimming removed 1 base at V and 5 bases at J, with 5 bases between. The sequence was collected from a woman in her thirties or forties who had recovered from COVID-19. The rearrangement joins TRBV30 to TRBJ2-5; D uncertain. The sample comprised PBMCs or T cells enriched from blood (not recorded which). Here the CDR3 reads CAWSEAETQYF. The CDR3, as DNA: TGTGCCTGGAGTGAAGCGGAGACCCAGTACTTC. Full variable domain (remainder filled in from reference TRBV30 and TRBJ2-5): SQTIHQWPATLVQPVGSPLSLECTVEGTSNPNLYWYRQAAGRGLQLLFYSVGIGQISSEVPQNLSASRPQDRQFILSSKKLLLSDSGFYLCAWSEAETQYFGPGTRLLVL.